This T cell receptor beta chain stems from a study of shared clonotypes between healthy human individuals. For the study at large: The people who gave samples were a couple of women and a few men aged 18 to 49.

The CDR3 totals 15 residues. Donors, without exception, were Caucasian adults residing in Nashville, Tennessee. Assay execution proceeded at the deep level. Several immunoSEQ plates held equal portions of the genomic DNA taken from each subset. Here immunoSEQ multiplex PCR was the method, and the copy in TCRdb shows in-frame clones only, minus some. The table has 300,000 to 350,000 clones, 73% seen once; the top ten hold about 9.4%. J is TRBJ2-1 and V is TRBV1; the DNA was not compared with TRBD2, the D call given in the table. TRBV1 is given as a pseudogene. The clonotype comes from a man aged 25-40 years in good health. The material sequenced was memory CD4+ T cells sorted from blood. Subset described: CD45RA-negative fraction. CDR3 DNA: TGCACCAGCAGCCAAGACGGGCGGGCCCACAATGAGCAGTTCTTC. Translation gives CTSSQDGRAHNEQFF.